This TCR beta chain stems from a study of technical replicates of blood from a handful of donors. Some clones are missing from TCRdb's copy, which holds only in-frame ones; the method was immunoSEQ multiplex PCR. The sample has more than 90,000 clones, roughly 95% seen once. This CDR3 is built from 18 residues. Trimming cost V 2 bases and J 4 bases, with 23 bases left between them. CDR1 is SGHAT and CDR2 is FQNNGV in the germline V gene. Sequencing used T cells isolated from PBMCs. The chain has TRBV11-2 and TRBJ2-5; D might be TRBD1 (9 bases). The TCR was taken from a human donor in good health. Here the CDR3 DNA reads TGTGCCAGCAGCTTAAAACGGGGGGGGACAGGGACAGCAGAGACCCAGTACTTC. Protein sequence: CASSLKRGGTGTAETQYF.